This T cell receptor (beta chain) was sequenced in a study of cytotoxic CD8 clonotypes in ibrutinib-treated CLL. As for the study in general: Included were approximately ten relapsed/refractory and 15 treatment-naive patients, of whom about 18 were IGHV unmutated. Points from the study as a whole: T-cell clonality at baseline went above that of age-matched healthy donors and rose and fell with circulating CD8+ T-cell counts.

On this clone itself: The antigen remains unidentified.

V was clipped by 4 bases and J by 2 bases, with 9 bases between them. The CDR3 extends over 14 amino acids. CDR1 and CDR2 (germline): KGHSH, LQKENI. Here immunoSEQ multiplex PCR was the method, and the copy in TCRdb shows in-frame clones only, minus some. Seen here are approximately 50,000 clones, 71% observed once, and the top ten hold about 40%. The sample here was PBMCs, taken after 12 months of ibrutinib treatment. This TCR was sampled from a human donor with chronic lymphocytic leukemia. The chain is built from TRBV18 and TRBJ2-1; the D gene is possibly TRBD1 (6 bases). DNA for the CDR3: TGTGCCAGCTCACTGACAGGCCCCTACAATGAGCAGTTCTTC. Residues: CASSLTGPYNEQFF.